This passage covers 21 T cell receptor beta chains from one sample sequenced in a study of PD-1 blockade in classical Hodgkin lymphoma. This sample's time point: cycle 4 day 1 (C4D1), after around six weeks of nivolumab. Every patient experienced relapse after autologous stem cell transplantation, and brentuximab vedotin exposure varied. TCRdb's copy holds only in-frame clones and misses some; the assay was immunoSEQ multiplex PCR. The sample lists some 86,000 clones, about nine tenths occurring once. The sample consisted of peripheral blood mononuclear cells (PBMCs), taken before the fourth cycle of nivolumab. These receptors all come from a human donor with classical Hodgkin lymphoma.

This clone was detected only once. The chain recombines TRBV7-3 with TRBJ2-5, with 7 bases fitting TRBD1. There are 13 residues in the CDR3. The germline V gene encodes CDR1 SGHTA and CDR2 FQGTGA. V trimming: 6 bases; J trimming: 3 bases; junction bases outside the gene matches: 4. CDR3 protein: CASSWDSEETQYF. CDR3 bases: TGTGCCAGCAGTTGGGACAGTGAAGAGACCCAGTACTTC.

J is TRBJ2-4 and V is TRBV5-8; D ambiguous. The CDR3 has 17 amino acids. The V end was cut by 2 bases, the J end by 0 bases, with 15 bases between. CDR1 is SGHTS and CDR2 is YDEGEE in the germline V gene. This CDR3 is CASSFWADLLAKNIQYF. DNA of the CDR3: TGTGCCAGCAGCTTCTGGGCGGACCTCCTAGCCAAAAACATTCAGTACTTC.

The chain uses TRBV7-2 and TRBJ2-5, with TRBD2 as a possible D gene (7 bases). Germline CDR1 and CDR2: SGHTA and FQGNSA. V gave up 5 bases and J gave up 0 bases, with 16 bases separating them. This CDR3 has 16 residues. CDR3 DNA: TGTGCCAGCAGCATTGGGGCGGGGGCGTACCAAGAGACCCAGTACTTC. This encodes CASSIGAGAYQETQYF.

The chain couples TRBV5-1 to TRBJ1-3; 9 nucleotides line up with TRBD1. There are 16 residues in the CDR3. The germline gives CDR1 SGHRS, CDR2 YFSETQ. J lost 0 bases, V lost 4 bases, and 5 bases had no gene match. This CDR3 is CASSRGQGLSGNTIYF. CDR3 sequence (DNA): TGCGCCAGCAGCAGGGGACAGGGCCTCTCTGGAAACACCATATATTTT.

The CDR3 region is CASSQESVRGNEKLFF. CDR3 sequence (DNA): TGCGCCAGCAGCCAAGAATCGGTCAGGGGTAATGAAAAACTGTTTTTT. The chain carries TRBV4-1 and TRBJ1-4; a possible D gene is TRBD1 (6 bases). The CDR3 spans 16 residues. Trimming left V 0 bases short and J 4 bases short, with 12 bases between. From germline, CDR1 is MGHRA and CDR2 YSYEKL.

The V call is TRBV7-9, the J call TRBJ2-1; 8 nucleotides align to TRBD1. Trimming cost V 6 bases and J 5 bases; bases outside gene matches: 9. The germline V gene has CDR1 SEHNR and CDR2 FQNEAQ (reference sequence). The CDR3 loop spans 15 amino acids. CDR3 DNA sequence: TGTGCCAGCAGGTCTGACAGGGGACCGGACAATGAGCAGTTCTTC. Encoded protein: CASRSDRGPDNEQFF. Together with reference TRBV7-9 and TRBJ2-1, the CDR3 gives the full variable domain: DTGVSQNPRHKITKRGQNVTFRCDPISEHNRLYWYRQTLGQGPEFLTYFQNEAQLEKSRLLSDRFSAERPKGSFSTLEIQRTEQGDSAMYLCASRSDRGPDNEQFFGPGTRLTVL.

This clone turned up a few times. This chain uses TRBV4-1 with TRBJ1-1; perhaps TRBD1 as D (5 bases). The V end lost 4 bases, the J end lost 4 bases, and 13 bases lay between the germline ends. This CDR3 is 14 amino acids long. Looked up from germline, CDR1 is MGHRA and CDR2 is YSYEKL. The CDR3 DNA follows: TGCGCCAGCAGCCGGGGGGAAGAAGGCACTGAAGCTTTCTTT. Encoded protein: CASSRGEEGTEAFF.

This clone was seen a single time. CDR3 sequence reads: CASSGTAYSGTQYF. CDR3 coding DNA: TGTGCCAGTAGCGGGACAGCGTACTCGGGTACGCAGTATTTT. The chain combines TRBV19 with TRBJ2-3; TRBD1 aligns across 7 bases. V lost 6 bases and J lost 8; bases outside the gene matches: 11. CDR1 is LNHDA and CDR2 is SQIVND in the germline V gene (reference sequence). This CDR3 has 14 residues.

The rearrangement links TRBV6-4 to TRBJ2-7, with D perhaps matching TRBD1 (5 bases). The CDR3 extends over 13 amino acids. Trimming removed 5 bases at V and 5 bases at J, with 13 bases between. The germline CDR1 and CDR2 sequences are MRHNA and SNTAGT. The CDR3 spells CASSKGIGNEQYF. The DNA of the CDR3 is TGTGCCAGCAGTAAGGGGATCGGCAACGAGCAGTACTTC.

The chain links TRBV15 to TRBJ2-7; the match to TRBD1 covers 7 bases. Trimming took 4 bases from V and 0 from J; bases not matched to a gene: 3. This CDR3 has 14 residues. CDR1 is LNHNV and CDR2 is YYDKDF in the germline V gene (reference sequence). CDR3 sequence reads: CATSNQGDSYEQYF. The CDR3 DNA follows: TGTGCCACCAGCAACCAGGGGGACTCCTACGAGCAGTACTTC.

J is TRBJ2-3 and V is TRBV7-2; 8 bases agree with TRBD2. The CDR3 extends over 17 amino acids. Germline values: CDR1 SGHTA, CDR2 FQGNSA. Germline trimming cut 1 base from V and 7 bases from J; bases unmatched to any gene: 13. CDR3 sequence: CASSLVWSGTSIYTQYF. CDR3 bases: TGTGCCAGCAGCTTAGTTTGGTCGGGGACTAGTATATATACGCAGTATTTT.

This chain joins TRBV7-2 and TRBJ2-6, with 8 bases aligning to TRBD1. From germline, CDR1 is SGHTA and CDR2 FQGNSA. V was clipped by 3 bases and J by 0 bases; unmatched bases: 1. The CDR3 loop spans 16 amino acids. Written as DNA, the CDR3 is TGTGCCAGCAGCTTGGGACAGGCCTCTGGGGCCAACGTCCTGACTTTC. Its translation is CASSLGQASGANVLTF.

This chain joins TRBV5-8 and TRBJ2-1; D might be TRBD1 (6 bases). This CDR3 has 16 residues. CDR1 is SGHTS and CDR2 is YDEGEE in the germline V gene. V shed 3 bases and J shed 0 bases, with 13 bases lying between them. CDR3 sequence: CASSSTNRDSYNEQFF. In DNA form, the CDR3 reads TGTGCCAGCAGCTCGACGAACAGGGACTCCTACAATGAGCAGTTCTTC.

The CDR3 loop is CARRTGQHGYTF. The CDR3 DNA reads as TGTGCCAGAAGGACAGGGCAGCATGGCTACACCTTC. J is TRBJ1-2 and V is TRBV2; 8 bases agree with TRBD1. V was pared by 9 bases and J by 6 bases, with 6 bases of the junction left unmatched. The CDR3 is 12 residues long. Looked up from germline, CDR1 is SNHLY and CDR2 is FYNNEI.

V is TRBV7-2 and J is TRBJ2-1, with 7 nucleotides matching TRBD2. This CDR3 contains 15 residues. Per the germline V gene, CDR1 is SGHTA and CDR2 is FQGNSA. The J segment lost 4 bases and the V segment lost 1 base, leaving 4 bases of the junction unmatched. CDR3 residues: CASSLVSGEYNEQFF. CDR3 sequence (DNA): TGTGCCAGCAGCTTAGTCAGCGGGGAATACAATGAGCAGTTCTTC.

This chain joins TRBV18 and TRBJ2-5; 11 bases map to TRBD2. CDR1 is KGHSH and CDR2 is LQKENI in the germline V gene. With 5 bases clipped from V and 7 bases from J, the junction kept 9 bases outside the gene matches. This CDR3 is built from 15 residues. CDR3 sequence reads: CASSILAGAEGTQYF. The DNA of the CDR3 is TGTGCCAGCTCAATACTAGCGGGGGCTGAGGGGACCCAGTACTTC.

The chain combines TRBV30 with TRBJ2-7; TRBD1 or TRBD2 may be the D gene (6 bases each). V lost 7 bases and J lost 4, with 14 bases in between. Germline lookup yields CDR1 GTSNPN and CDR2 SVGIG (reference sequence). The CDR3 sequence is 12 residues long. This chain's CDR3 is CAYLTGGYEQYF. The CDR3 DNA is TGTGCCTATCTGACAGGAGGGTACGAGCAGTACTTC.

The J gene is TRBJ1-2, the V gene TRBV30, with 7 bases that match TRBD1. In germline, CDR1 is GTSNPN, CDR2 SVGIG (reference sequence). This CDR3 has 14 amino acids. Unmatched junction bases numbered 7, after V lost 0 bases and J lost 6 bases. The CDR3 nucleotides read TGTGCCTGGAGTGTACAAGGGGGCGTGAATGGCTACACCTTC. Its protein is CAWSVQGGVNGYTF. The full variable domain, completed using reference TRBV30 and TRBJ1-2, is SQTIHQWPATLVQPVGSPLSLECTVEGTSNPNLYWYRQAAGRGLQLLFYSVGIGQISSEVPQNLSASRPQDRQFILSSKKLLLSDSGFYLCAWSVQGGVNGYTFGSGTRLTVV.

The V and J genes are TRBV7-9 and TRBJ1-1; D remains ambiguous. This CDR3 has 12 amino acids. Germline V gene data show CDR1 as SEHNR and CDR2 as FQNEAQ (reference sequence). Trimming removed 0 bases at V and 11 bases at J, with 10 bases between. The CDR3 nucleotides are TGTGCCAGCAGCTTAGCTCTGACTGGCGCTTTCTTT. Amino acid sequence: CASSLALTGAFF.

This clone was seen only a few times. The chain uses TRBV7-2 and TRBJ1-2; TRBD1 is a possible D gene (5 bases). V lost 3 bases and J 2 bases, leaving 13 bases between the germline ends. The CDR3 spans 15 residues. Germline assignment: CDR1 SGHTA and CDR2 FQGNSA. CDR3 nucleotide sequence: TGTGCCAGCAGCTTTTCAGGGCACAGAAACTATGGCTACACCTTC. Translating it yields CASSFSGHRNYGYTF.

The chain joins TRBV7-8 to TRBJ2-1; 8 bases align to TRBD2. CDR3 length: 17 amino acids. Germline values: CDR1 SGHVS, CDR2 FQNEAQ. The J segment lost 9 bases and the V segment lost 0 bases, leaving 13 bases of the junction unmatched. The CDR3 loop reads CASSLAQKGTRGREQFF. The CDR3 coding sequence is TGTGCCAGCAGCTTAGCCCAGAAAGGGACTAGGGGACGTGAGCAGTTCTTC.